This T cell receptor beta chain was identified during a study of blood T cells in healthy people across ages. This clonotype was found many times. The second PCR ran about 6 to 11 cycles with a sample-barcoded 5' primer and J-beta primers. TCRdb reprocessed the 5' RACE reads with MiXCR, giving one entry per CDR3 protein. In the table there are about 1 million distinct CDR3 sequences, around 43% of which are singletons. The receptor comes from a woman aged 60-75 years in good health. Sequencing was carried out using blood.

The CDR3 loop is CASSQIETQYF. In DNA form, the CDR3 reads TGTGCCAGCAGCCAGATAGAGACCCAGTACTTC. The chain recombines TRBV3-1 with TRBJ2-5; D not certain. This CDR3 is 11 amino acids long. Between the trimmed V and J ends, which lost 3 bases and 4 bases, there was a span of 3 bases. Germline V lookup: CDR1 LGHDT, CDR2 YNNKEL (reference sequence).